These 9 T cell receptor beta chains were all obtained from the same sample, sequenced in a study of memory CD4+ T cells and cytomegalovirus serostatus. Single viable CD3+CD4+CD8-CD45RO+ cells were sorted as the memory CD4+ T cells. Some clones are missing from TCRdb's copy, which holds only in-frame ones; the method was immunoSEQ multiplex PCR. The table records 50,000 or so clones, over 60% of them present only once. Material for sequencing was memory CD4+ T cells from blood. The source is an adult in good health and CMV-seropositive.

The V call is TRBV5-1, the J call TRBJ1-1; D not resolved. Per germline, CDR1 SGHRS and CDR2 YFSETQ. The length of the CDR3 is 12 residues. V was shortened by 5 bases and J by 3 bases, with 8 bases between the two germline ends. The CDR3 sequence: CASRVHDTEAFF. The CDR3 DNA reads as TGCGCCAGCAGAGTCCATGACACTGAAGCTTTCTTT.

The rearrangement links TRBV27 to TRBJ1-1; D possibly corresponds to TRBD1 (6 bases). Trimming removed 6 bases at V and 11 bases at J, with 19 bases between. CDR1 is MNHEY, CDR2 SMNVEV, per germline (reference sequence). The CDR3 totals 13 residues. The CDR3 sequence is CASRGHGEVQAFF. The CDR3 coding sequence is TGTGCCAGCAGGGGACACGGAGAGGTCCAGGCTTTCTTT.

The chain has TRBV5-1 and TRBJ2-2; the D gene is possibly TRBD2 (6 bases). The CDR3 is 13 residues long. With 6 bases removed from V and 1 base from J, the gap between germline ends came to 7 bases. Germline lookup yields CDR1 SGHRS and CDR2 YFSETQ. The CDR3 sequence: CASKEGNTGELFF. CDR3 sequence (DNA): TGCGCCAGCAAGGAGGGGAACACCGGGGAGCTGTTTTTT.

V and J are TRBV18 and TRBJ1-1; TRBD1 might be the D (6 bases). The germline gives CDR1 KGHSH, CDR2 LQKENI. CDR3 length: 15 amino acids. Trimming removed 3 bases from V and 3 bases from J, with 14 bases in between. In nucleotides, the CDR3 is TGTGCCAGCTCACCCCTTTACAGGGCGGACACTGAAGCTTTCTTT. It codes for CASSPLYRADTEAFF.

The chain joins TRBV5-1 to TRBJ2-1; 11 bases are shared with TRBD2. The CDR3 runs 15 residues. Germline CDR1 reads SGHRS; CDR2 reads YFSETQ. V trimming: 7 bases; J trimming: 4 bases; junction bases outside the gene matches: 7. The CDR3 DNA reads as TGCGCCAGCGGGGATGGGACTAGCGGTTACAATGAGCAGTTCTTC. Its protein product is CASGDGTSGYNEQFF.

The rearrangement joins TRBV5-1 to TRBJ2-3, with TRBD1 matching over 9 bases. The V gene's germline CDR1 is SGHRS and CDR2 YFSETQ. The length of the CDR3 is 16 residues. Losses at the gene ends were 0 bases for V and 4 bases for J; bases not matched to a gene: 6. The CDR3 DNA is TGCGCCAGCAGCTTGGCCGGACAGGGGTTACCAGATACGCAGTATTTT. It translates to CASSLAGQGLPDTQYF. The full variable domain, in which reference TRBV5-1 and TRBJ2-3 provide the parts outside the CDR3, is KAGVTQTPRYLIKTRGQQVTLSCSPISGHRSVSWYQQTPGQGLQFLFEYFSETQRNKGNFPGRFSGRQFSNSRSEMNVSTLELGDSALYLCASSLAGQGLPDTQYFGPGTRLTVL.

This chain joins TRBV7-8 and TRBJ1-5; D remains unclear. This CDR3 contains 14 residues. Trimming pared 2 bases from V and 6 bases from J, leaving 11 bases between. Germline loops: CDR1 SGHVS, CDR2 FQNEAQ. CDR3 in amino acids: CASSLNEGAQPQHF. CDR3 bases: TGTGCCAGCAGCTTAAACGAGGGCGCTCAGCCCCAGCATTTT.

The rearrangement links TRBV4-1 to TRBJ2-7; D not resolved. Deletions cut 4 bases from V and 3 bases from J, with 10 bases between. Germline V gene data show CDR1 as MGHRA and CDR2 as YSYEKL. The CDR3 totals 13 residues. The CDR3 DNA reads as TGCGCCAGCAGCCTTGCCGAGCTCTACGAGCAGTACTTC. The encoded protein is CASSLAELYEQYF.

The chain links TRBV30 to TRBJ2-3, with TRBD2 matching over 10 bases. Germline V gives CDR1 GTSNPN, CDR2 SVGIG (reference sequence). Trimming at V came to 4 bases and at J to 6 bases, leaving 10 bases not matched to a gene. This CDR3 spans 15 amino acids. The DNA for the CDR3 is TGTGCCTGGACAGGAATAGCGGGGGGTCGGGATACGCAGTATTTT. Residues: CAWTGIAGGRDTQYF.